This T cell receptor beta chain originates from a study of blood T cell repertoires in COVID-19. Per the original methods: How many nucleated cells were present was estimated from reference gene primer amplification. Repertoires were generated with immunoSEQ multiplex PCR, while TCRdb's copy carries only in-frame clones and drops some. V and J calls and clone size are copied from that table; D and trimming were computed from the DNA. Among over 100,000 clones listed, about 88% were seen once. The CDR3 is 13 residues long. The V gene's germline CDR1 is MDHEN and CDR2 SYDVKM. V was cut by 6 bases and J by 5 bases, with 13 bases left in between.

Source material: peripheral blood. The J gene is TRBJ1-1, the V gene TRBV28; the D gene is possibly TRBD1 (5 bases). This TCR derives from a man aged 50-59 years with active or convalescent COVID-19. The CDR3 loop is CASRTVPETEAFF. The CDR3 DNA follows: TGTGCCAGCAGGACAGTTCCTGAAACTGAAGCTTTCTTT.